Presented here are 5 T cell receptor delta chains from one specimen sequenced in a study of γδ T cells in repeated Plasmodium falciparum infection. Bulk repertoires came from Vgamma9/Vdelta2+ or Vdelta2-negative gammadelta T cells flow-sorted from PBMC. TCRdb used CATT to re-call clones from the multiplex PCR reads. The table records 70,000 to 95,000 delta-chain clones, 1.4% of them present only once. The sequenced material came from gamma-delta T cells from blood. The receptors originated from a pool of human donors (malaria-infected and uninfected, not separated).

The chain combines TRDV2 with TRDJ1, with 8 bases lining up with TRDD3. In the absence of a J gene in TCRdb, the DNA was matched to germline to assign it here. V shed 0 bases and J 0 bases; nucleotides not matched to a gene: 11. Germline values: CDR1 GEAIGNYY, CDR2 EKD. The CDR3 has 18 amino acids. This CDR3 reads CACDTLLLGIPYTDKLIF. In DNA, the CDR3 is TGTGCCTGTGACACCCTCCTACTGGGGATACCCTACACCGATAAACTCATCTTT.

This clone was seen more than once but under ten times. TCRdb's protein, taken from a much larger clone, differs from this DNA's translation at residue 3, likely owing to a read error; the protein displayed comes from the DNA. The V and J genes are TRDV2 and TRDJ1; perhaps TRDD3 as D (5 bases). TCRdb offers no J gene call, so here the DNA was matched to germline to obtain one. In germline, CDR1 is GEAIGNYY, CDR2 EKD. CDR3 length equals 15 residues. CDR3 loop: CARDTDAGARDKLIF. CDR3 bases: TGTGCCCGTGACACGGACGCGGGGGCCCGCGATAAACTCATCTTT.

The chain combines TRDV1 with TRDJ1, with TRDD3 identical over 7 bases. The J gene comes from matching the DNA to germline here; TCRdb lacks it. The CDR3 length is 22 residues. V dropped 0 bases and J dropped 0; count of bases not matched to a gene: 22. Looked up from germline, CDR1 is TSWWSYY and CDR2 is QGS. The DNA for the CDR3 is TGTGCTCTTGGGGAACTAGAAACCTACGTCGGGGTGGGGGACCGCTACACCGATAAACTCATCTTT. Its protein product is CALGELETYVGVGDRYTDKLIF.

With regard to this clone: TCRdb's listed protein matches a much larger clone and diverges from this DNA's translation at residue 10, likely through a read error; the protein shown comes from the DNA. The rearrangement joins TRDV1 to TRDJ1; 8 bases are a match to TRDD3. This CDR3 has 17 residues. The germline CDR1 and CDR2 sequences are TSWWSYY and QGS. Trimming cost V 6 bases and J 3 bases; bases outside gene matches: 15. The CDR3 bases are TGTGCTCTTGGCTGGGGGAACACCCTTCGGTACGCCGATAAACTCATCTTT. The encoded protein is CALGWGNTLRYADKLIF.

This clone was seen only a few times. The translation of this DNA and the TCRdb protein of a much larger clone differ at residues 4 and 14, probably owing to a read error; the protein shown here is translated from the DNA. The CDR3 DNA follows: TGTGCCTGTGGCGGAAGAATCCCTGGGGGACCCACCGATAGACTCATCTTT. Translation gives CACGGRIPGGPTDRLIF. V gene TRDV2 combines with J gene TRDJ1, with 8 bases lining up with TRDD3. The J gene was not available in TCRdb and was assigned here by matching the DNA to germline segments. Germline assignment: CDR1 GEAIGNYY and CDR2 EKD. This CDR3 contains 17 residues.